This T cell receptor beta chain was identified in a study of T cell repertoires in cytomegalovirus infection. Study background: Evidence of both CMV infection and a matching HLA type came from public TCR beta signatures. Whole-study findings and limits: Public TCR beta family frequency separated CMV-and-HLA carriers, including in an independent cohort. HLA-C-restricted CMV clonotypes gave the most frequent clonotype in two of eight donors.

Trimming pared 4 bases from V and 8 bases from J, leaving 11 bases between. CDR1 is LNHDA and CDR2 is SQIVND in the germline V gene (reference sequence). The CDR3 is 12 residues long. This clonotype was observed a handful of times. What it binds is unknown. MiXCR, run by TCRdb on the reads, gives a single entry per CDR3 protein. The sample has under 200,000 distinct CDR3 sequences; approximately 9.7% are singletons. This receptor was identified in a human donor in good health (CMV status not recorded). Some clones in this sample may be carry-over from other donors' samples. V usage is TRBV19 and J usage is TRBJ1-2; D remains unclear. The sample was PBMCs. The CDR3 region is CASSNRGSGYTF. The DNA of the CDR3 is TGTGCCAGTAGTAATCGGGGATCCGGCTACACCTTC.